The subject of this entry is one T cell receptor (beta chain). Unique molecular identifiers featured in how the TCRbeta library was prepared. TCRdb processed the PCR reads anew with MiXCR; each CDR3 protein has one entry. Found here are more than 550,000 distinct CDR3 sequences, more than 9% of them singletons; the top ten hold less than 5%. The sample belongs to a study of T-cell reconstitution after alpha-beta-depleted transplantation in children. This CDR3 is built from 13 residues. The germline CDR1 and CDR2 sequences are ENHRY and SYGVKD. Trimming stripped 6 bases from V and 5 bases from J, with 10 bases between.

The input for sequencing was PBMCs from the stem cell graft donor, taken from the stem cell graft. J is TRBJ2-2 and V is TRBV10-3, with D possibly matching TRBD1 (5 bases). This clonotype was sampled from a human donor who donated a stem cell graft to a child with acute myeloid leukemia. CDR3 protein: CAISRVETGELFF. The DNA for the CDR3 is TGTGCCATCAGCAGGGTGGAGACCGGGGAGCTGTTTTTT.